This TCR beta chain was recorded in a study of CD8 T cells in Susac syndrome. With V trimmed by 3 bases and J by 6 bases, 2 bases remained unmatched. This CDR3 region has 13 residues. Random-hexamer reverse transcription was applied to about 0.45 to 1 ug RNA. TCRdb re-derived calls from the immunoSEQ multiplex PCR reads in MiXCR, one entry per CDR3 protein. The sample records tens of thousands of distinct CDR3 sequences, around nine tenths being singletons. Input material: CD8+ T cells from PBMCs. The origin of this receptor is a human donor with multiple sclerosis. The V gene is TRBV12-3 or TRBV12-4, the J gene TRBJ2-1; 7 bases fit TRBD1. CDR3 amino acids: CASSFAGGNEQFF. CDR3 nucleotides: TGTGCCAGCAGTTTTGCAGGGGGCAATGAGCAGTTCTTC.